This paragraph covers one T cell receptor beta chain sequence. MiXCR, run by TCRdb on the RT-PCR reads, gives a single entry per CDR3 protein. There are about 500,000 distinct CDR3 sequences in the sample; about 17% occur only once, and about 3% lies in the top ten. J gave up 5 bases and V 3 bases, and 3 bases lay outside the gene matches. CDR3 length equals 14 residues. Germline-derived CDR1 and CDR2 are SGDLS and YYNGEE. This entry comes from a study of response to subunit inactivated influenza vaccine. The sequenced sample was CD4+ T cells sorted from PBMCs, obtained less than 30 months after vaccination. The sequence was obtained from a man between 50 and 75 years old who received an inactivated influenza vaccine. This chain uses TRBV9 with TRBJ2-3; 10 bases are a match to TRBD2. CDR3 nucleotide sequence: TGTGCCAGCAGCGCGGGACTAGCGATAGATACGCAGTATTTT. Translated: CASSAGLAIDTQYF.